Here is one T cell receptor (beta chain) with its context. Its matching antigen is unknown. The study's findings and limits: In terms of TCR gene usage, tumor memory CD4+ T cells clustered together with blood and lymph node memory CD4+ cells, as well as with lymph node naive CD4+ cells.

Constant-region reverse primers amplified full-length variable regions, followed by semi-nested Nested Universal Primer A PCR. In TCRdb, the 5' RACE reads were re-called with MiXCR into one record per CDR3 protein. The table lists 25,000 to 40,000 distinct CDR3 sequences, approximately 24% of them singletons. The CDR3 runs to 14 residues. V lost 5 bases and J lost 6; bases outside the gene matches: 7. The germline V gene encodes CDR1 SGHTA and CDR2 FQGTGA. Memory CD4+ cells were defined as CD4+CD45RO+CD25-. The rearrangement joins TRBV7-3 to TRBJ2-7; 10 bases agree with TRBD1. Sequenced input: memory CD4+ T cells sorted from blood. This sample's subset: memory CD4+ T cells, CD4+CD45RO+CD25-. This receptor was taken from a female donor with breast cancer. The CDR3 reads CASSATGGGFEQYF. The CDR3, as DNA: TGTGCCAGCAGCGCGACAGGGGGCGGATTCGAGCAGTACTTC.